Sequencing of this TCR beta chain was carried out in a study of T cell repertoires in cytomegalovirus infection. Findings of the study overall: HLA-C-restricted CMV-specific TCR beta clonotypes were dominant in the ex vivo response.

In this sample, this clonotype turned up a few times. The target antigen is unknown. TCRdb re-called the reads with MiXCR, one entry per CDR3 protein. The sample lists some 350,000 distinct CDR3 sequences; 15% to 20% were seen once. Germline V gene data show CDR1 as SGHTA and CDR2 as FQGNSA. V lost 5 bases, J lost 8 bases, and 5 bases stayed unmatched. The CDR3 is made up of 14 amino acids. The rearrangement uses TRBV7-2 and TRBJ1-6, with 8 bases fitting TRBD1. Material for sequencing was PBMCs. The sequence derives from a human donor in good health (CMV status not recorded). Some clones in this sample may be carry-over from other donors' samples. In DNA form, the CDR3 reads TGTGCCAGCAGCCACAGGACAGGGCATTCACCCCTCCACTTT. This codes for CASSHRTGHSPLHF.